Following are 30 T cell receptor beta chains from one sample sequenced in a study of cytomegalovirus exposure and HLA in healthy donors. Amplification used 60 Vbeta primers and 13 Jbeta primers. Profiled with immunoSEQ multiplex PCR; TCRdb holds only in-frame clones, not every one. The profile shows 100,000 to 150,000 clones, 75% of them singletons. The sequenced sample was PBMCs. These receptors originate from a middle-aged woman in good health and CMV-seropositive.

The V and J genes are TRBV2 and TRBJ2-6; 10 bases match TRBD1. The germline gives CDR1 SNHLY, CDR2 FYNNEI. V shed 6 bases and J 2 bases; nucleotides not matched to a gene: 7. The CDR3 sequence is 17 residues long. CDR3 in amino acids: CASRLTGGATGANVLTF. The CDR3 coding sequence is TGTGCCAGCAGACTGACAGGGGGCGCGACTGGGGCCAACGTCCTGACTTTC.

The CDR3 bases are TGTGCCAGTAGTCCCGAATTCAGGGGGACCTACGAGCAGTACTTC. Translated, it gives CASSPEFRGTYEQYF. The chain recombines TRBV19 with TRBJ2-7, with TRBD1 identical over 7 bases. V shed 5 bases, J shed 2 bases, and the junction held 9 bases outside the gene matches. The CDR3 contains 15 residues. Germline CDR1 LNHDA, CDR2 SQIVND (reference sequence).

The gene calls are TRBV5-1 and TRBJ2-7, with D possibly TRBD1 on 6 matching bases. The CDR3 runs 16 residues. Germline CDR1 SGHRS, CDR2 YFSETQ. V lost 0 bases and J lost 6, with 19 bases in between. The CDR3 DNA sequence: TGCGCCAGCAGCTTGGTTTCGGACAGCAGGACCGGCGAGCAGTACTTC. Amino acid sequence: CASSLVSDSRTGEQYF.

The chain is built from TRBV5-1 and TRBJ1-1; no reliable D call. V was trimmed by 0 bases and J by 3 bases, leaving 6 bases between them. This CDR3 has 13 residues. Germline-derived CDR1 and CDR2 are SGHRS and YFSETQ. The CDR3 bases are TGCGCCAGCAGCTTGGACAGCTACACTGAAGCTTTCTTT. Encoded protein: CASSLDSYTEAFF. The variable domain in full, with the rest retrieved from reference TRBV5-1 and TRBJ1-1, is KAGVTQTPRYLIKTRGQQVTLSCSPISGHRSVSWYQQTPGQGLQFLFEYFSETQRNKGNFPGRFSGRQFSNSRSEMNVSTLELGDSALYLCASSLDSYTEAFFGQGTRLTVV.

The table lists this clone with a few counts. The chain is built from TRBV6-5 and TRBJ2-7; no clear D. The CDR3 runs to 13 residues. The germline V gene encodes CDR1 MNHEY and CDR2 SVGAGI. Trimming removed 5 bases at V and 5 bases at J, with 13 bases between. CDR3 nucleotide sequence: TGTGCCAGCAGTATGTCCCGGGTAGACGAGCAGTACTTC. Translation gives CASSMSRVDEQYF.

The CDR3 DNA is TGCGCCAGTGCAGGGCAGAGTTCCGGGGAGCTGTTTTTT. This codes for CASAGQSSGELFF. The chain links TRBV5-1 to TRBJ2-2, with a weak D call TRBD1 (5 bases). CDR1 and CDR2 from the germline V gene are SGHRS and YFSETQ. The CDR3 is 13 amino acids. Between the trimmed V and J ends, which lost 8 bases and 6 bases, there was a span of 14 bases.

This clone was recorded only once. The V and J genes are TRBV4-1 and TRBJ1-2; 9 nucleotides line up with TRBD1. CDR1 is MGHRA, CDR2 YSYEKL, per germline. V gave up 4 bases and J gave up 2 bases; unmatched junction bases: 5. There are 15 residues in the CDR3. The CDR3 DNA sequence: TGCGCCAGCAGCCCCTGGGACAGGGTAAACTATGGCTACACCTTC. Protein: CASSPWDRVNYGYTF.

V usage is TRBV5-1 and J usage is TRBJ2-1, with 7 positions matching TRBD2. This CDR3 is built from 13 residues. Losses at the gene ends were 4 bases for V and 8 bases for J; bases not matched to a gene: 6. CDR1 is SGHRS and CDR2 is YFSETQ in the germline V gene. In DNA form, the CDR3 reads TGCGCCAGCAGCGCGGGGGTCCTGGATGAGCAGTTCTTC. This translates into CASSAGVLDEQFF.

A single count supports this clone. This chain uses TRBV11-2 with TRBJ1-1; 8 bases align to TRBD1. The V gene's germline CDR1 is SGHAT and CDR2 FQNNGV. CDR3 length: 13 amino acids. The trim removed 2 bases at V and 8 bases at J, leaving 4 bases unmatched. Here the CDR3 reads CASSLRTGWEAFF. In nucleotides, the CDR3 is TGTGCCAGCAGCTTAAGGACAGGGTGGGAAGCTTTCTTT.

This sequence joins TRBV19 and TRBJ1-4, with D perhaps TRBD1 (5 bases). The CDR3 sequence is 16 residues long. V shed 4 bases and J shed 4 bases, with 16 bases lying between them. Germline V lookup: CDR1 LNHDA, CDR2 SQIVND (reference sequence). The chain's CDR3 is CASSTPDSRRNEKLFF. The CDR3 DNA sequence: TGTGCCAGTAGTACCCCCGACAGTCGCCGTAATGAAAAACTGTTTTTT. The entire variable domain, with the rest obtained from reference TRBV19 and TRBJ1-4, is as follows: DGGITQSPKYLFRKEGQNVTLSCEQNLNHDAMYWYRQDPGQGLRLIYYSQIVNDFQKGDIAEGYSVSREKKESFPLTVTSAQKNPTAFYLCASSTPDSRRNEKLFFGSGTQLSVL.

The rearrangement links TRBV4-1 to TRBJ2-5, with D perhaps TRBD2 (5 bases). This CDR3 is 19 amino acids long. V lost 1 base, J lost 4 bases, and 25 bases lay in between. The V gene's germline CDR1 is MGHRA and CDR2 YSYEKL. The CDR3 region has the DNA TGCGCCAGCAGCCAAGGCGAAGAGGAAAAGGGAGAGGTGGGAGAGACCCAGTACTTC. As protein: CASSQGEEEKGEVGETQYF.

The gene calls are TRBV9 and TRBJ1-2; tentatively, D is TRBD1 (5 bases). The germline V gene encodes CDR1 SGDLS and CDR2 YYNGEE. Trimming removed 7 bases from V and 4 bases from J, with 17 bases in between. The CDR3 has 14 residues. CDR3: CASGLSGTAYGYTF. The CDR3, as DNA: TGTGCCAGCGGATTGTCCGGGACTGCCTATGGCTACACCTTC.

The chain links TRBV11-2 to TRBJ2-7; D unresolved. The germline V and J ends were trimmed by 5 bases and 7 bases, with 15 bases remaining between them. This CDR3 comprises 13 residues. Germline V gene data show CDR1 as SGHAT and CDR2 as FQNNGV. The CDR3 here is CASSVRLAGEQYF. CDR3 in DNA: TGTGCCAGCAGCGTTAGACTGGCCGGGGAGCAGTACTTC.

This chain joins TRBV13 and TRBJ1-1, with a tentative D call TRBD1 (6 bases). The CDR3 covers 12 residues. Per the germline V gene, CDR1 is PRHDT and CDR2 is FYEKMQ (reference sequence). V was cut by 8 bases and J by 1 base, with 8 bases left in between. This chain's CDR3 is CASQTGNTEAFF. For the CDR3, the DNA is TGTGCCAGCCAGACAGGGAACACTGAAGCTTTCTTT.

The V call is TRBV4-3, the J call TRBJ1-2, with 7 positions matching TRBD1. The CDR3 covers 15 residues. Looked up from germline, CDR1 is LGHNA and CDR2 is YSLEER. The junction had 12 bases not matched to a gene; V was cut back by 6 bases and J by 5 bases. CDR3 sequence (DNA): TGCGCCAGCAGGGGCGAGGGCAGGGGGTGGTATGGCTACACCTTC. It translates to CASRGEGRGWYGYTF.

The rearrangement uses TRBV5-1 and TRBJ2-4; tentatively, D is TRBD1 (6 bases). Germline CDR1 SGHRS, CDR2 YFSETQ. The length of the CDR3 is 15 residues. With 0 bases removed from V and 5 bases from J, the gap between germline ends came to 12 bases. The CDR3, as DNA: TGCGCCAGCAGCTTGGCCGGACAGATTCAAAACATTCAGTACTTC. Residues: CASSLAGQIQNIQYF.

The chain recombines TRBV28 with TRBJ2-4; 9 positions agree with TRBD1. V gave up 6 bases and J gave up 1 base; unmatched junction bases: 13. In germline, CDR1 is MDHEN, CDR2 SYDVKM. The CDR3 sequence is 18 residues long. The CDR3 DNA reads TGTGCCAGCAGGACCACAGGGGGCGCTGAGATGGCCAAAAACATTCAGTACTTC. It encodes CASRTTGGAEMAKNIQYF.

V and J are TRBV19 and TRBJ2-5; maybe TRBD1 (7 bases). Germline lookup yields CDR1 LNHDA and CDR2 SQIVND (reference sequence). The ends were cut back, 6 bases at V and 2 bases at J, with 16 bases in the middle. This CDR3 is built from 15 residues. CDR3 DNA: TGTGCCAGTAGCCGACGACAGGGACTTCAAGAGACCCAGTACTTC. Translating gives CASSRRQGLQETQYF.

The genes are TRBV6-5 and TRBJ2-7; 12 bases agree with TRBD2. Germline V CDR1 and CDR2: MNHEY, SVGAGI. This CDR3 spans 14 amino acids. V lost 6 bases and J lost 3; bases outside the gene matches: 3. The CDR3 region has the DNA TGTGCCAGCAGCTGGACTAGCGGGATCTACGAGCAGTACTTC. This translates into CASSWTSGIYEQYF.

The V call is TRBV4-2, the J call TRBJ2-7; TRBD2 might be the D (7 bases). The germline CDR1 and CDR2 sequences are LGHNA and YNFKEQ. Trimming took off 0 bases at V and 8 bases at J, with 14 bases between the two ends. The CDR3 is 14 amino acids. The CDR3 DNA reads as TGTGCCAGCAGCCAAGAGGGGGGCGGGGGACAGCAGTACTTC. This encodes CASSQEGGGGQQYF.

V gene TRBV7-9 combines with J gene TRBJ2-5; 12 nucleotides line up with TRBD2. The CDR3 consists of 16 residues. Looked up from germline, CDR1 is SEHNR and CDR2 is FQNEAQ (reference sequence). V dropped 4 bases and J dropped 2; count of bases not matched to a gene: 5. This chain's CDR3 is CASSSTSGGLQETQYF. The CDR3 DNA reads TGTGCCAGCAGCTCGACTAGCGGGGGCCTTCAAGAGACCCAGTACTTC.

The chain combines TRBV29-1 with TRBJ1-1; D is undetermined. The germline gives CDR1 SQVTM, CDR2 ANQGSEA. This CDR3 is 11 amino acids long. V was clipped by 0 bases and J by 8 bases, with 7 bases between them. The CDR3 loop is CSVEEPGEAFF. CDR3 nucleotide sequence: TGCAGCGTTGAAGAACCGGGAGAAGCTTTCTTT. Looking up the rest from reference TRBV29-1 and TRBJ1-1 gives the full variable domain: SAVISQKPSRDICQRGTSLTIQCQVDSQVTMMFWYRQQPGQSLTLIATANQGSEATYESGFVIDKFPISRPNLTFSTLTVSNMSPEDSSIYLCSVEEPGEAFFGQGTRLTVV.

The genes are TRBV5-8 and TRBJ1-5; D is perhaps TRBD1 (5 bases). V lost 4 bases and J 0 bases, leaving 11 bases between the germline ends. From germline, CDR1 is SGHTS and CDR2 YDEGEE. The CDR3 has 15 residues. The CDR3 here is CASSVGGVSNQPQHF. The CDR3, as DNA: TGTGCCAGCAGCGTGGGGGGGGTTAGCAATCAGCCCCAGCATTTT.

DNA for the CDR3: TGTGCCAGCTCGATTTGGACAGGGAACACTGAAGCTTTCTTT. It translates to CASSIWTGNTEAFF. The chain links TRBV18 to TRBJ1-1, with 7 positions matching TRBD1. CDR1 is KGHSH and CDR2 is LQKENI in the germline V gene. The ends lost 6 bases at V and 1 base at J; junction bases unmatched: 5. The CDR3 covers 14 residues.

V and J are TRBV19 and TRBJ2-7, with 7 bases lining up with TRBD1. The CDR3 is 15 amino acids. V dropped 8 bases and J dropped 6; count of bases not matched to a gene: 16. Germline lookup yields CDR1 LNHDA and CDR2 SQIVND (reference sequence). The CDR3 bases are TGTGCCAGTGGCCTAGACAGGGAGTCAGTCGGCGAGCAGTACTTC. As protein: CASGLDRESVGEQYF.

The chain combines TRBV7-3 with TRBJ2-5; D possibly corresponds to TRBD2 (7 bases). CDR1 and CDR2 from the germline V gene are SGHTA and FQGTGA. The CDR3 runs to 16 residues. V was cut by 5 bases and J by 5 bases, with 21 bases left in between. The CDR3 sequence is CASSTEHRGAGETQYF. CDR3 DNA: TGTGCCAGCAGCACCGAACACCGGGGGGCCGGGGAGACCCAGTACTTC. Full variable domain (rest looked up from reference TRBV7-3 and TRBJ2-5): GAGVSQTPSNKVTEKGKYVELRCDPISGHTALYWYRQSLGQGPEFLIYFQGTGAADDSGLPNDRFFAVRPEGSVSTLKIQRTERGDSAVYLCASSTEHRGAGETQYFGPGTRLLVL.

The chain has TRBV6-5 and TRBJ1-5; D perhaps matches TRBD1 (6 bases). Trimming cost V 7 bases and J 2 bases, with 15 bases left between them. This CDR3 comprises 15 residues. CDR1 is MNHEY, CDR2 SVGAGI, per germline. The CDR3 nucleotides are TGTGCCAGCAAAATAAGGGGACAAGGCAATCAGCCCCAGCATTTT. Residues: CASKIRGQGNQPQHF.

The rearrangement uses TRBV5-6 and TRBJ2-6, with D perhaps TRBD2 (5 bases). CDR1 and CDR2 (germline): SGHDT, YYEEEE. Trimming took 0 bases from V and 1 from J, leaving 14 bases between them. The CDR3 extends over 18 amino acids. CDR3 sequence (DNA): TGTGCCAGCAGCTTGGTCGGACGGGAAAATTCTGGGGCCAACGTCCTGACTTTC. Translated, it gives CASSLVGRENSGANVLTF.

For the CDR3, the DNA is TGTGCCAGCAGTTTAGGAGGCGCTAGCTCCTACGAGCAGTACTTC. As protein: CASSLGGASSYEQYF. The chain employs TRBV28 and TRBJ2-7, with TRBD2 as a possible D gene (5 bases). This CDR3 contains 15 residues. The germline gives CDR1 MDHEN, CDR2 SYDVKM. V was pared by 2 bases and J by 0 bases, with 11 bases between.

The CDR3 nucleotides are TGTGCCAGCAGTCCTGACCGTGGGGCCGACACTGAAGCTTTCTTT. It translates to CASSPDRGADTEAFF. The V and J genes are TRBV6-5 and TRBJ1-1, with a possible D match to TRBD1 (5 bases). The V end was cut by 5 bases, the J end by 3 bases, with 16 bases between. In germline, CDR1 is MNHEY, CDR2 SVGAGI. This CDR3 has 15 residues.